The T cell receptor (beta chain) under discussion was sequenced for a study of cytomegalovirus exposure and HLA in healthy donors. The study's findings and limits: The classifier reportedly diagnosed cytomegalovirus status with high sensitivity and specificity.

Germline loops: CDR1 SEHNR, CDR2 FQNEAQ (reference sequence). Unmatched junction bases numbered 5, after V lost 6 bases and J lost 4 bases. This CDR3 is built from 14 residues. For this clone: Antigen unknown.

Researchers ran the PCR with 60 Vbeta and 13 Jbeta primers. The data were produced by immunoSEQ multiplex PCR, yet TCRdb's version contains in-frame clones alone and is incomplete. This repertoire includes about 150,000 clones. This chain uses TRBV7-9 with TRBJ2-1, with 8 bases fitting TRBD2. The sequenced material came from PBMCs. This receptor was taken from a woman between 45 and 60 years old in good health and CMV-seronegative. Written as DNA, the CDR3 is TGTGCCAGCAGGCGGACTAGCCCATACAATGAGCAGTTCTTC. Its translation: CASRRTSPYNEQFF.